Following are 4 T cell receptor beta chains from one sample sequenced in a study of T cell repertoires in cytomegalovirus infection. TCRdb processed the reads anew with MiXCR; each CDR3 protein has one entry. The profile shows hundreds of thousands of distinct CDR3 sequences, 11% of them singletons. Sequenced input: PBMCs. Every receptor here comes from a human donor in good health (CMV status not recorded). Some clones in this sample may be carry-over from other donors' samples.

This clonotype has a count of ten or more. The chain uses TRBV29-1 and TRBJ2-3; 12 bases map to TRBD2. The CDR3 sequence is 15 residues long. CDR1 is SQVTM and CDR2 is ANQGSEA in the germline V gene. V shed 4 bases and J 2 bases; nucleotides not matched to a gene: 4. The CDR3 here is CSVVRTSGDTDTQYF. CDR3 bases: TGCAGCGTTGTTAGGACTAGCGGGGACACAGATACGCAGTATTTT.

V usage is TRBV29-1 and J usage is TRBJ2-7; maybe TRBD2 (6 bases). Germline loops: CDR1 SQVTM, CDR2 ANQGSEA. The length of the CDR3 is 13 residues. V lost 2 bases and J lost 1, with 9 bases in between. DNA for the CDR3: TGCAGCGTTGAACTAGCGACTTCCTACGAGCAGTACTTC. Protein product: CSVELATSYEQYF.

This clonotype came up many times. This chain joins TRBV7-2 and TRBJ1-2; 8 positions match TRBD1. This CDR3 comprises 15 residues. Germline V lookup: CDR1 SGHTA, CDR2 FQGNSA. V was clipped by 0 bases and J by 4 bases; unmatched bases: 4. The CDR3: CASSLAPGGSYGYTF. The CDR3 DNA is TGTGCCAGCAGCTTAGCCCCAGGGGGCAGCTATGGCTACACCTTC.

This chain joins TRBV15 and TRBJ2-7, with D possibly being TRBD1 or TRBD2 (5 bases each). Trimming shortened V by 3 bases and J by 5 bases, and 11 bases separated the two germline ends. The CDR3 has 13 amino acids. Per the germline V gene, CDR1 is LNHNV and CDR2 is YYDKDF (reference sequence). CDR3 amino acids: CATSSTGTNEQYF. CDR3 coding DNA: TGTGCCACCAGCAGTACCGGGACCAACGAGCAGTACTTC.